The clone carrying this TCR beta chain was detected a few times. The antigen is unknown. The sample is drawn from a study of blood T cells in healthy people across ages. Isolation recovered at least 6 million PBMCs from every sample. Study findings and constraints: Per-million-T-cell TCR beta diversity fell roughly linearly with age. Donors of long life had a larger count of naive CD4+ cells and greater diversity than aged donors.

Sample-barcoded 5' priming and a J-beta primer mix drove a second PCR of about 7 to 11 cycles. A 12-random-nucleotide template-switch adaptor tagged each cDNA molecule. TCRdb redid the calling of the 5' RACE reads with MiXCR, one entry per CDR3 protein. The data contain around 940,000 distinct CDR3 sequences, about 53% of them seen just once; the ten biggest clones take up about 20%. The source of this sequence is a woman in her sixties or seventies in good health. The sample comprised blood.

CDR3 region: CASSVGDYDTDTQYF. The CDR3 region has the DNA TGTGCCAGCAGCGTAGGGGACTACGACACAGATACGCAGTATTTT. V usage is TRBV9 and J usage is TRBJ2-3, with TRBD2 identical over 7 bases. Trimming cost V 0 bases and J 2 bases; bases outside gene matches: 3. Germline CDR1 is SGDLS and CDR2 is YYNGEE. This CDR3 is 15 amino acids long.